The T cell receptor (beta chain) described here comes from a study of beta chain features in type 1 diabetes. Study-level points and caveats: TCRB CDR3s from Type 1 diabetes patients were moderately but significantly shorter in all four CD4+ subsets. Insertions were fewer and deletions more numerous at VDJ junctions in type 1 diabetes patients.

Purity exceeding 95% was reached by all sorted populations. Reverse transcribing all isolated RNA meant expressed TCRB transcripts were sequenced. Sequencing was performed with immunoSEQ multiplex PCR; in TCRdb, only in-frame clones are kept and a portion is missing. The sample contains a few hundred thousand clones, around a tenth of which appear only once. With regard to this clone: Antigen unknown.

The receptor was derived from a man aged 25 to 40 with type 1 diabetes. The sequencing sample was made of central memory CD4+ T cells from blood.

The CDR3 region is CASSALVAATYEQYF. The CDR3 nucleotides read TGTGCCAGCAGTGCCTTAGTAGCGGCTACCTACGAGCAGTACTTC. The chain carries TRBV27 and TRBJ2-7, with D possibly matching TRBD2 (6 bases). This CDR3 comprises 15 residues. Trimming took 5 bases from V and 2 from J, leaving 16 bases between them. Germline values: CDR1 MNHEY, CDR2 SMNVEV (reference sequence).